The source of this T cell receptor (beta chain) is a study of T-cell memory formation after mild COVID-19. This clonotype came up a few times. Germline CDR1 is PRHDT and CDR2 is FYEKMQ (reference sequence). V gave up 6 bases and J gave up 4 bases, with 11 bases separating them. The CDR3 contains 13 residues. TCR alpha and TCR beta cDNA libraries carrying sample barcodes and UMIs were produced by 5'RACE using constant-segment primers. MiXCR, applied by TCRdb to the 5' RACE reads, yields one record per CDR3 protein. The sample records over 500,000 distinct CDR3 sequences, around 16% being singletons. The origin of this receptor is an adult woman who had mild COVID-19 (a few samples of this study predate the infection). Cell type and time point are not known. The material sequenced was PBMCs or a T cell subset sorted from them (not recorded which). The chain carries TRBV13 and TRBJ2-3; D unresolved. CDR3 sequence reads: CASSPNAPDTQYF. In DNA, the CDR3 is TGTGCCAGCAGTCCGAACGCCCCAGATACGCAGTATTTT.